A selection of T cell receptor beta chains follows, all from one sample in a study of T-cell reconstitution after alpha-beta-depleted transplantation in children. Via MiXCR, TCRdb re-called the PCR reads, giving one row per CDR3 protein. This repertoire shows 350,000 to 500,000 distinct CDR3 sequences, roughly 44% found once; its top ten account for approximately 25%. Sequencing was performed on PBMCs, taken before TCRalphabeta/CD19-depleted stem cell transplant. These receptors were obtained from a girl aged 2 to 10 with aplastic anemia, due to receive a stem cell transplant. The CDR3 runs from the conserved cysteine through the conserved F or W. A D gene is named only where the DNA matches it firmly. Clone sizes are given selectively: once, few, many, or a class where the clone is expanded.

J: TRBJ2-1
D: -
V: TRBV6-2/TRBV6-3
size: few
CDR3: CASSYSMGDNEQFF
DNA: TGTGCCAGCAGTTACTCGATGGGCGACAATGAGCAGTTCTTC

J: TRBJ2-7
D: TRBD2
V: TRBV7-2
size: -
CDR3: CASSPLAGEYNEQYF
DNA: TGTGCCAGCAGCCCACTAGCGGGAGAATATAACGAGCAGTACTTC

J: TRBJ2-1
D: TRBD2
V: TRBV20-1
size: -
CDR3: CSGPPGLAGVDEQFF
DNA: TGCAGTGGTCCACCGGGACTAGCGGGAGTAGATGAGCAGTTCTTC

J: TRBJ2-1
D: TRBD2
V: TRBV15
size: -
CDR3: CATSRSSGNYNEQFF
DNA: TGTGCCACCAGCAGGTCTAGCGGGAACTACAATGAGCAGTTCTTC

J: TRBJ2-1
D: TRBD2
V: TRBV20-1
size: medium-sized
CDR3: CSARDLLAGHEQFF
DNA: TGCAGTGCTAGAGATCTTCTAGCGGGCCATGAGCAGTTCTTC

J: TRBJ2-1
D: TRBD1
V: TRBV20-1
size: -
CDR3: CSALGDSYNEQFF
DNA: TGCAGTGCTCTTGGGGACAGTTACAATGAGCAGTTCTTC

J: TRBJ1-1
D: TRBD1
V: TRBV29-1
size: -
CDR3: CSVGGLGQGSTEAFF
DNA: TGCAGCGTTGGCGGATTAGGACAGGGTAGCACTGAAGCTTTCTTT

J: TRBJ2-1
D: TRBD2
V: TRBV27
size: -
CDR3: CASSLTGGRSYNEQFF
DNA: TGTGCCAGCAGTTTAACCGGCGGGAGGTCCTACAATGAGCAGTTCTTC

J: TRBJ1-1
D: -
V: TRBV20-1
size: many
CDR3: CSASRSTGGTEAFF
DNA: TGCAGTGCGTCAAGGAGCACGGGCGGCACTGAAGCTTTCTTT

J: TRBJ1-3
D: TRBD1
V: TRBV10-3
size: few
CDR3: CATHSTGVRNTIYF
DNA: TGTGCCACCCATTCGACAGGGGTCCGAAACACCATATATTTT

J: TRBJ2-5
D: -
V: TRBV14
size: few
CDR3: CASSQGIQETQYF
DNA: TGTGCCAGCAGCCAAGGGATCCAAGAGACCCAGTACTTC

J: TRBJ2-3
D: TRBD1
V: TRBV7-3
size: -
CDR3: CASSPQDRGTDTQYF
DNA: TGTGCCAGCAGCCCCCAGGACAGGGGAACAGATACGCAGTATTTT

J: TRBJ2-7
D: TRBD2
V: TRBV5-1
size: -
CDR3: CASSLGAGEGYEQYF
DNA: TGCGCCAGCAGCTTGGGAGCGGGAGAGGGTTACGAGCAGTACTTC

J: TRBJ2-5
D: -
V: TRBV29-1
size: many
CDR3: CSVEDGGQTETQYF
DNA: TGCAGCGTTGAAGACGGGGGACAAACAGAGACCCAGTACTTC

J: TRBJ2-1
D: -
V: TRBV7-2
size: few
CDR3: CASSSPPGGSVQFF
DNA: TGTGCCAGCAGCTCTCCTCCAGGGGGGAGTGTGCAGTTCTTC

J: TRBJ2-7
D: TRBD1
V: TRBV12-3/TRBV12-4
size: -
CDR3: CASSLGGQGSEQYF
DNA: TGTGCCAGCAGTCTAGGGGGACAGGGAAGCGAGCAGTACTTC

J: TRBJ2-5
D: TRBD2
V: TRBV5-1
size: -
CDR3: CASSTSGGPQETQYF
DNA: TGCGCCAGCAGCACAAGCGGGGGCCCGCAAGAGACCCAGTACTTC

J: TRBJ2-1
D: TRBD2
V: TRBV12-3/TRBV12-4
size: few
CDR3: CASTPTSGTSGRGAYNEQFF
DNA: TGTGCCAGCACGCCCACCTCCGGGACTAGCGGGAGGGGAGCCTACAATGAGCAGTTCTTC